Listed here are 10 T cell receptor beta chains from one sample, sequenced in a study of cytomegalovirus exposure and HLA in healthy donors. PCR amplification relied on 60 Vbeta primers (plus 13 Jbeta primers). Method: immunoSEQ multiplex PCR; TCRdb's copy keeps in-frame clones and lacks some. Among over 100,000 clones listed, about 70% were seen once. The sequenced material came from PBMCs. These TCRs come from a man aged 30 to 39 in good health and CMV-seropositive.

The J gene is TRBJ2-5, the V gene TRBV12-5; 8 bases map to TRBD2. The ends lost 7 bases at V and 5 bases at J; junction bases unmatched: 9. The CDR3 contains 14 residues. Germline V CDR1 and CDR2: LGHNT, FRNRAP. The CDR3 DNA is TGTGCTAGTGCCCCGGGGGGGCCGGCTGAGACCCAGTACTTC. As protein: CASAPGGPAETQYF.

This rearrangement joins TRBV9 to TRBJ2-3, with 8 bases matching TRBD2. The CDR3 is made up of 14 amino acids. CDR1 and CDR2 from the germline V gene are SGDLS and YYNGEE. The V and J ends lost 4 bases and 2 bases, in that order; junction bases with no gene match: 3. For the CDR3, the DNA is TGTGCCAGCAGCAGACTAGCGCTCACAGATACGCAGTATTTT. Residues: CASSRLALTDTQYF.

This clone was picked up one time. V usage is TRBV10-3 and J usage is TRBJ2-7, with D maybe TRBD1 (6 bases). Germline values: CDR1 ENHRY, CDR2 SYGVKD. The ends were cut back, 9 bases at V and 7 bases at J, with 19 bases in the middle. The CDR3 length is 13 residues. This chain's CDR3 is CAIHQGLDVEQYF. CDR3 sequence (DNA): TGTGCCATTCATCAGGGGCTGGATGTTGAGCAGTACTTC.

The CDR3 nucleotides are TGCGCCAGCAGCTTGGTGGGGGGGGAAAATGAGCAGTTCTTC. Amino acids: CASSLVGGENEQFF. The chain uses TRBV5-1 and TRBJ2-1; TRBD2 matches at 7 bases. This CDR3 has 14 residues. Losses at the gene ends were 0 bases for V and 7 bases for J; bases not matched to a gene: 4. The V gene's germline CDR1 is SGHRS and CDR2 YFSETQ.

This chain joins TRBV7-6 and TRBJ2-3, with 8 bases lining up with TRBD2. V was clipped by 0 bases and J by 5 bases; unmatched bases: 1. In germline, CDR1 is SGHVS, CDR2 FNYEAQ. This CDR3 has 14 residues. CDR3 DNA: TGTGCCAGCAGCTTAGCTAGCGGGGTAGATACGCAGTATTTT. It specifies CASSLASGVDTQYF.

The V and J genes are TRBV28 and TRBJ1-1, with D perhaps matching TRBD1 (5 bases). The V and J ends lost 7 bases and 0 bases respectively, with 12 bases between them. The CDR3 is 14 residues long. Germline assignment: CDR1 MDHEN and CDR2 SYDVKM. CDR3 sequence reads: CASKIGHLNTEAFF. The CDR3 DNA reads TGTGCCAGCAAGATTGGACATCTGAACACTGAAGCTTTCTTT. The whole variable domain, remainder taken from reference TRBV28 and TRBJ1-1, is DVKVTQSSRYLVKRTGEKVFLECVQDMDHENMFWYRQDPGLGLRLIYFSYDVKMKEKGDIPEGYSVSREKKERFSLILESASTNQTSMYLCASKIGHLNTEAFFGQGTRLTVV.

This chain uses TRBV5-4 with TRBJ1-2; 7 nucleotides align to TRBD1. Germline-derived CDR1 and CDR2 are SGHNT and YYREEE (reference sequence). V lost 0 bases, J lost 6 bases, and 5 bases stayed unmatched. The CDR3 has 14 residues. CDR3 sequence (DNA): TGTGCCAGCAGCTTGGGCGGGACAGATAATGGCTACACCTTC. It yields the protein CASSLGGTDNGYTF. Using reference TRBV5-4 and TRBJ1-2 for the parts outside the CDR3, the full variable domain is ETGVTQSPTHLIKTRGQQVTLRCSSQSGHNTVSWYQQALGQGPQFIFQYYREEENGRGNFPPRFSGLQFPNYSSELNVNALELDDSALYLCASSLGGTDNGYTFGSGTRLTVV.

For this clone: One junction end does not reproduce the germline sequence, and a read error may be involved. In DNA, the CDR3 is TGTGCTAGCAGCTTTGGACAGGGGGCGCGGCCCACCGGGGAGCTGTTTTTT. Amino acid sequence: CASSFGQGARPTGELFF. The chain joins TRBV7-7 to TRBJ2-2; 11 bases agree with TRBD1. This CDR3 spans 17 amino acids. Per germline, CDR1 SSHAT and CDR2 FNYEAQ (reference sequence).

V and J are TRBV28 and TRBJ2-3, with TRBD2 identical over 11 bases. Per germline, CDR1 MDHEN and CDR2 SYDVKM. The CDR3 contains 17 residues. With 2 bases clipped from V and 5 bases from J, the junction kept 9 bases outside the gene matches. CDR3 coding DNA: TGTGCCAGCAGTTTAATTCTAGCGGGAGGTCAGGTAGATACGCAGTATTTT. Protein sequence: CASSLILAGGQVDTQYF.

The chain couples TRBV7-3 to TRBJ2-7; 8 bases are a match to TRBD1. The CDR3 totals 13 residues. V was clipped by 8 bases and J by 7 bases; unmatched bases: 10. Germline assignment: CDR1 SGHTA and CDR2 FQGTGA. This CDR3 is CASGRTGKTEQYF. The CDR3 DNA reads TGTGCCAGCGGAAGGACAGGGAAGACGGAGCAGTACTTC.